The rows below give T cell receptor beta chains drawn from one sample of a study of breast tumors, draining lymph nodes, adjacent tissues. TCRdb ran MiXCR on the multiplex PCR reads and lists one entry per CDR3 protein. The data show roughly 120,000 distinct CDR3 sequences, around 20% seen once. Sequencing was performed on axillary lymph node tissue. These TCRs come from a female donor with breast cancer. Some clones in this sample may be carry-over from other donors' samples. The CDR3 runs from the conserved cysteine through the conserved F or W. A D gene is named only where the DNA matches it firmly. Only some rows state a clone size, as once, few, many or a class for expanded clones.

V gene	D gene	J gene	clone size	CDR3 protein	CDR3 DNA
TRBV28	-	TRBJ1-5	few	CASSLGGAGNQPQHF	TGTGCCAGCAGTTTAGGGGGGGCGGGCAATCAGCCCCAGCATTTT
TRBV7-2	TRBD2	TRBJ2-1	many	CASSTKLAGAYNEQFF	TGTGCCAGCAGCACAAAGTTAGCGGGAGCCTACAATGAGCAGTTCTTC
TRBV20-1	TRBD2	TRBJ2-5	many	CSASVAGGPRETQYF	TGCAGTGCTAGCGTGGCGGGAGGGCCCCGGGAGACCCAGTACTTC
TRBV5-4	-	TRBJ1-6	few	CASSFEGFRLNSPLHF	TGTGCCAGCAGCTTTGAGGGGTTTCGGTTGAATTCACCCCTCCACTTT
TRBV20-1	TRBD1	TRBJ1-2	many	CSAKLPEGGGLYGYTF	TGCAGTGCTAAGTTACCCGAGGGAGGGGGCCTCTATGGCTACACCTTC
TRBV15	-	TRBJ2-6	many	CATSRETGSGANVLTF	TGTGCCACCAGCAGAGAGACGGGCTCTGGGGCCAACGTCCTGACTTTC
TRBV10-3	TRBD1	TRBJ2-2	many	CAILAGTGHTGELFF	TGTGCCATCCTAGCAGGGACAGGGCACACCGGGGAGCTGTTTTTT
TRBV18	-	TRBJ1-3	-	CASSPGSASSGSTIYF	TGTGCCAGCTCACCAGGCAGCGCCAGCTCTGGAAGCACCATATATTTT
TRBV7-2	-	TRBJ2-5	few	CASSLGGAGWETQYF	TGTGCCAGCAGCTTAGGGGGGGCAGGGTGGGAGACCCAGTACTTC
TRBV4-1	TRBD2	TRBJ2-1	many	CASSQPGLGYNEQFF	TGCGCCAGCAGCCAGCCGGGACTAGGTTACAATGAGCAGTTCTTC
TRBV15	-	TRBJ2-3	many	CATGEAYPRYTQYF	TGTGCCACCGGAGAAGCCTATCCACGTTATACGCAGTATTTT
TRBV28	-	TRBJ1-4	many	CASLRVGEKLFF	TGTGCCAGCTTGAGGGTCGGGGAAAAACTGTTTTTT
TRBV20-1	TRBD2	TRBJ2-3	many	CSVGERGSTDTQYF	TGCAGTGTTGGTGAGCGGGGGAGCACAGATACGCAGTATTTT
TRBV3-1	-	TRBJ2-1	-	CASSHGYSQYSEQFF	TGTGCCAGCAGCCATGGGTACAGCCAATACAGTGAGCAGTTCTTC
TRBV20-1	-	TRBJ2-7	many	CSARGSSYEQYF	TGCAGTGCTAGAGGCAGCTCCTACGAGCAGTACTTC
TRBV5-4	-	TRBJ2-4	-	CASSTGPRETKNIQYF	TGTGCCAGCAGCACCGGGCCTAGGGAAACCAAAAACATTCAGTACTTC
TRBV28	-	TRBJ2-1	-	CASLLSGSSYNEQFF	TGTGCCAGTTTACTCAGCGGAAGCTCCTACAATGAGCAGTTCTTC
TRBV9	TRBD2	TRBJ2-7	many	CASSQGLSSSYEQYF	TGTGCCAGCAGCCAGGGACTATCCAGCTCCTACGAGCAGTACTTC
TRBV2	-	TRBJ2-7	many	CASSETLAEQYF	TGTGCCAGCAGTGAAACCCTAGCCGAGCAGTACTTC
TRBV5-1	-	TRBJ2-3	many	CASSFAYTDTQYF	TGCGCCAGCAGCTTCGCTTACACAGATACGCAGTATTTT
TRBV5-1	-	TRBJ1-2	-	CAGSLRFGYAF	TGCGCCGGCAGCCTGCGGTTTGGCTACGCCTTC
TRBV5-1	-	TRBJ1-1	-	CASSLGAGINTEAFF	TGCGCCAGCAGCTTGGGAGCAGGGATAAACACTGAAGCTTTCTTT
TRBV5-1	-	TRBJ2-3	many	CASSLGQALEDTQYF	TGCGCCAGCAGCTTGGGTCAGGCTTTAGAAGATACGCAGTATTTT
TRBV6-6	TRBD1	TRBJ2-7	many	CASSSPRDRGNEQYF	TGTGCCAGCAGTTCTCCCCGGGACAGGGGCAACGAGCAGTACTTC
TRBV5-6	-	TRBJ2-3	many	CASSLATGTDTQYF	TGTGCCAGCAGCTTGGCGACGGGAACAGATACGCAGTATTTT
TRBV4-1	-	TRBJ2-3	many	CASSGEPWRVADTQYF	TGCGCCAGCAGCGGTGAGCCCTGGAGAGTCGCAGATACGCAGTATTTT
TRBV5-1	-	TRBJ2-5	many	CASSLTGPGETQYF	TGCGCCAGCAGCTTAACCGGGCCGGGGGAGACCCAGTACTTC
TRBV5-6	-	TRBJ2-5	-	CASSSVRGTQYF	TGTGCCAGCAGCTCCGTCCGTGGGACCCAGTACTTC
TRBV3-1	-	TRBJ2-7	many	CASSQSSTSSFIEQYF	TGTGCCAGCAGCCAATCCTCGACCTCCAGTTTTATCGAGCAGTACTTC
TRBV11-2	-	TRBJ2-1	many	CASSLVPSLTYNEQFF	TGTGCCAGCAGCTTAGTCCCTAGCCTTACCTACAATGAGCAGTTCTTC
TRBV19	-	TRBJ1-2	many	CASSFSGANYGYTF	TGTGCCAGTAGTTTTTCGGGGGCTAACTATGGCTACACCTTC